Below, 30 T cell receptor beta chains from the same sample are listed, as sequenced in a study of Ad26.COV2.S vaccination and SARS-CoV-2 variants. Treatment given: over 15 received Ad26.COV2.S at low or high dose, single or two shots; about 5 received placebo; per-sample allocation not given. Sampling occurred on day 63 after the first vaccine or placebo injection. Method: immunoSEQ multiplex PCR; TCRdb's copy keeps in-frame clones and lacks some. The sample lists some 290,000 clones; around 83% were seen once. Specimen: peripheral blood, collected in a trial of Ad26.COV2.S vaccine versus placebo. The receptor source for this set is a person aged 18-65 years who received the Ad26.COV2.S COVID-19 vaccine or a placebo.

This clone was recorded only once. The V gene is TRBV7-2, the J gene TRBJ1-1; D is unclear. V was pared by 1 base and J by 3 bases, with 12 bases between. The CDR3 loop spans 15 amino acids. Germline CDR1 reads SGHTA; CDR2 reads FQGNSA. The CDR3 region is CASSLVPGRDTEAFF. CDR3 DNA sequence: TGTGCCAGCAGCTTAGTTCCGGGTAGAGACACTGAAGCTTTCTTT. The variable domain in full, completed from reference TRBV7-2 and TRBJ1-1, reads GAGVSQSPSNKVTEKGKDVELRCDPISGHTALYWYRQSLGQGLEFLIYFQGNSAPDKSGLPSDRFSAERTGGSVSTLTIQRTQQEDSAVYLCASSLVPGRDTEAFFGQGTRLTVV.

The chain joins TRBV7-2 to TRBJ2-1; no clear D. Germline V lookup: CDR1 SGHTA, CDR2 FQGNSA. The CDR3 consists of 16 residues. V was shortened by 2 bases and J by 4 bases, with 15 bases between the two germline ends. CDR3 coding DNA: TGTGCCAGCAGCTTAAGTGGGATTAATGGGTACAATGAGCAGTTCTTC. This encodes CASSLSGINGYNEQFF.

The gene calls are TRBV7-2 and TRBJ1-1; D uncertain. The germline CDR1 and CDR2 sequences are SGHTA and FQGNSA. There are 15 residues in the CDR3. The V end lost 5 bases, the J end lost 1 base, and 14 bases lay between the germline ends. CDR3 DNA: TGTGCCAGCAGCCCCGGACGCACACCGAACACTGAAGCTTTCTTT. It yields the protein CASSPGRTPNTEAFF.

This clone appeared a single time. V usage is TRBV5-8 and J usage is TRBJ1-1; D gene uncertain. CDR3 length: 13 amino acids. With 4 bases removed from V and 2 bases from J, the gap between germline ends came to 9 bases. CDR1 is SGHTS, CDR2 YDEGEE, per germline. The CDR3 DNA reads TGTGCCAGCAGCCTAGGGCCCAACACTGAAGCTTTCTTT. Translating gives CASSLGPNTEAFF.

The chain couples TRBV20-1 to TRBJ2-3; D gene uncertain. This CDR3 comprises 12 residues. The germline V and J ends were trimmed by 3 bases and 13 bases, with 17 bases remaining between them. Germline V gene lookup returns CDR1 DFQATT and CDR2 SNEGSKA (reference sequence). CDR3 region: CSASYPLGLEYF. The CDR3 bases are TGCAGTGCTAGTTATCCCTTGGGCCTTGAGTATTTT.

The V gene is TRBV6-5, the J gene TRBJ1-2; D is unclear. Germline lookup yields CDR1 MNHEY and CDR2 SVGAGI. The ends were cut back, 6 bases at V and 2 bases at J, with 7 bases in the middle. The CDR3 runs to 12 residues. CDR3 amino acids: CASSRANYGYTF. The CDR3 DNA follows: TGTGCCAGCAGCCGGGCGAACTATGGCTACACCTTC.

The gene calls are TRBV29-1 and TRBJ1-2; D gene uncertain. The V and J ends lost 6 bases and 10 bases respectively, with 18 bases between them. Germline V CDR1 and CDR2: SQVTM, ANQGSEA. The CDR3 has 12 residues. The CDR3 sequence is CSVDDRRDAYTF. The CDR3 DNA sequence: TGCAGCGTCGACGACCGCCGGGATGCCTACACCTTC.

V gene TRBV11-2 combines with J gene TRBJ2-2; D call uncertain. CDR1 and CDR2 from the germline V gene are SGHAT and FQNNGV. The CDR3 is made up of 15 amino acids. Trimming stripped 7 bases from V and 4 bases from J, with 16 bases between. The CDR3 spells CASNYRDWATGELFF. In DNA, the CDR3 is TGTGCCAGCAACTATAGAGATTGGGCCACCGGGGAGCTGTTTTTT.

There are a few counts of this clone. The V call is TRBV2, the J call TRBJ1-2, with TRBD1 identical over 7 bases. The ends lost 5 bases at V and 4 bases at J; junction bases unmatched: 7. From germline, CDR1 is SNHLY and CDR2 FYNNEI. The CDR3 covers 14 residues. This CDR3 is CASSQQGFGYGYTF. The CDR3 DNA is TGTGCCAGCAGTCAACAGGGGTTCGGCTATGGCTACACCTTC.

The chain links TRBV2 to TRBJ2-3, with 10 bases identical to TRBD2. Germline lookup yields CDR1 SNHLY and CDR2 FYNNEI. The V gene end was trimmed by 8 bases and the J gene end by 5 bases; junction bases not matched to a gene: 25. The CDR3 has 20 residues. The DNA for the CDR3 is TGTGCCAGCTCCCATCCAAGGCCTGTAGCGGGGGGAACAATGGAAGATACGCAGTATTTT. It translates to CASSHPRPVAGGTMEDTQYF.

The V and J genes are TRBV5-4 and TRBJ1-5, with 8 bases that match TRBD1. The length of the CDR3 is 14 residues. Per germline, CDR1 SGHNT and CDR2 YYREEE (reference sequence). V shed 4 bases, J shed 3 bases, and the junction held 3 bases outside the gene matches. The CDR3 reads CASSQTGDNQPQHF. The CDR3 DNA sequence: TGTGCCAGCAGCCAGACAGGGGACAATCAGCCCCAGCATTTT.

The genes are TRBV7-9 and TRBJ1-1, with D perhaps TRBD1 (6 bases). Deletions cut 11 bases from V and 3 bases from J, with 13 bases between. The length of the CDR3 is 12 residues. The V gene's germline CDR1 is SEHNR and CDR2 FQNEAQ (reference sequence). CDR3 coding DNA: TGTGCCGAGAGGCAGGGGTACACTGAAGCTTTCTTT. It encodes CAERQGYTEAFF.

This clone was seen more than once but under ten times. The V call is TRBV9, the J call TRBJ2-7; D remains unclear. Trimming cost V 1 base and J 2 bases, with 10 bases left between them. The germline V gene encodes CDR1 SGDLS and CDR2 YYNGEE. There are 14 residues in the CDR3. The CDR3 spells CASSVSPQTYEQYF. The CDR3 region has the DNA TGTGCCAGCAGCGTAAGTCCTCAAACCTACGAGCAGTACTTC.

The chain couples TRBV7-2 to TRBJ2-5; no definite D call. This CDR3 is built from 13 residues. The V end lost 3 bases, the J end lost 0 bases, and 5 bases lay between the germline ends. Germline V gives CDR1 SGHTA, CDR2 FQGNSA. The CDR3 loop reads CASSLSHQETQYF. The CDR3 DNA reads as TGTGCCAGCAGCTTGAGTCACCAAGAGACCCAGTACTTC.

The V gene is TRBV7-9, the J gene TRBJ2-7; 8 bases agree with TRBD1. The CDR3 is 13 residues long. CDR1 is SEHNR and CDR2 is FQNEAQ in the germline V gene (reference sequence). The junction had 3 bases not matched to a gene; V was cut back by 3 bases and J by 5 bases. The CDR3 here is CASSFDRGHEQYF. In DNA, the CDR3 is TGTGCCAGCAGCTTCGACAGGGGCCACGAGCAGTACTTC.

The CDR3 is CASSPGGVNYGYTF. CDR3 nucleotide sequence: TGCGCCAGCAGCCCGGGAGGGGTTAACTATGGCTACACCTTC. The J gene is TRBJ1-2, the V gene TRBV5-1, with a possible D match to TRBD1 (5 bases). Germline V gene data show CDR1 as SGHRS and CDR2 as YFSETQ. V lost 4 bases and J 1 base, leaving 11 bases between the germline ends. This CDR3 comprises 14 residues.

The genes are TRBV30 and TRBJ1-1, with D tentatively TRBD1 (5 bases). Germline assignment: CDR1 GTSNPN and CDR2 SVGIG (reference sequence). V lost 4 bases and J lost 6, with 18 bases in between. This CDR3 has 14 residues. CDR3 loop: CAWKGDLRGSEAFF. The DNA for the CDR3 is TGTGCCTGGAAAGGGGACCTAAGGGGTTCTGAAGCTTTCTTT.

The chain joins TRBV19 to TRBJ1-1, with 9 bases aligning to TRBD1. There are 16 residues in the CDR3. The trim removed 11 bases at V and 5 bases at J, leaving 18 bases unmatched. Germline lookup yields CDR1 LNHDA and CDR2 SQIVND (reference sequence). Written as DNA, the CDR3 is TGTGCCTCCCCAGGGACAGGGTCTACTGGGGGGACTGAAGCTTTCTTT. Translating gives CASPGTGSTGGTEAFF.

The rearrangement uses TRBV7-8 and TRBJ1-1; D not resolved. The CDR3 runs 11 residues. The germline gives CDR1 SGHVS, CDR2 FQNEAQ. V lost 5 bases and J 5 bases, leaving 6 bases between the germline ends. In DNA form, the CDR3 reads TGTGCCAGCAGCCTCGTTACTGAAGCTTTCTTT. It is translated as CASSLVTEAFF.

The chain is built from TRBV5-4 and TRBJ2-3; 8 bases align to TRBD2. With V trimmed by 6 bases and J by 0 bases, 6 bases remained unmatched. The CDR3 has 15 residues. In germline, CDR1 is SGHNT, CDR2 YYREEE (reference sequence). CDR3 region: CASTNGGGSTDTQYF. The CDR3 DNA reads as TGTGCCAGCACCAACGGGGGGGGGAGCACAGATACGCAGTATTTT.

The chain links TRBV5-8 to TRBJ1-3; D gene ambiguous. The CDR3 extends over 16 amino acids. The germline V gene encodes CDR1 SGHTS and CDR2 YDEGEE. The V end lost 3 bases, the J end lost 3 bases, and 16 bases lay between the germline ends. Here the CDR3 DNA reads TGTGCCAGCAGCTCCACCTATGTTTCGAATGGAAACACCATATATTTT. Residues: CASSSTYVSNGNTIYF.

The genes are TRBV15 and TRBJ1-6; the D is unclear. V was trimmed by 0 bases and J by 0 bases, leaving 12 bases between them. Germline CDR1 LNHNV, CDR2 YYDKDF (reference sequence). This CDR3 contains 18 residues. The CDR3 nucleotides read TGTGCCACCAGCAGAGATCGAGAGGCGAGCTCCTATAATTCACCCCTCCACTTT. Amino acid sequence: CATSRDREASSYNSPLHF.

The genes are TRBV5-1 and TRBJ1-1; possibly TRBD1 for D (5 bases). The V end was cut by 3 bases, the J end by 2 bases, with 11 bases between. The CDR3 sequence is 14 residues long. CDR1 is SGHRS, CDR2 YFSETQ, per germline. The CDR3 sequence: CASSWERGNTEAFF. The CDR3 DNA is TGCGCCAGCAGCTGGGAAAGGGGTAACACTGAAGCTTTCTTT.

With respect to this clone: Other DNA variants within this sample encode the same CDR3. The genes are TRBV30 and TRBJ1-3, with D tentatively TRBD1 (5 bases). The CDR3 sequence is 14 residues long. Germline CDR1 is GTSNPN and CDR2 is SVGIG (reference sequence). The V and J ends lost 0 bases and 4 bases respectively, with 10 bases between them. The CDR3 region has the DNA TGTGCCTGGAGTGTCCCAGGGACCGGAAACACCATATATTTT. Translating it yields CAWSVPGTGNTIYF. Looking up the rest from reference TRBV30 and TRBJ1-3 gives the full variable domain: SQTIHQWPATLVQPVGSPLSLECTVEGTSNPNLYWYRQAAGRGLQLLFYSVGIGQISSEVPQNLSASRPQDRQFILSSKKLLLSDSGFYLCAWSVPGTGNTIYFGEGSWLTVV.

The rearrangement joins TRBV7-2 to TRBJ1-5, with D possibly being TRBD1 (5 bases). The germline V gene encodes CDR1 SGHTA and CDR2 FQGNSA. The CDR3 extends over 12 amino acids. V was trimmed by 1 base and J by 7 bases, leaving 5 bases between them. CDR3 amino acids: CASSLGGQPQHF. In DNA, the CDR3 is TGTGCCAGCAGCTTAGGGGGCCAGCCCCAGCATTTT.

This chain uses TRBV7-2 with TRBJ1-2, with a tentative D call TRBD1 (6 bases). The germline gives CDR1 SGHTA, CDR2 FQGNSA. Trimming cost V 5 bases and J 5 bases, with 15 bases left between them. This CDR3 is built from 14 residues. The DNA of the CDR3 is TGTGCCAGCAGCACCCGACAGGCAACTTATGGCTACACCTTC. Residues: CASSTRQATYGYTF.

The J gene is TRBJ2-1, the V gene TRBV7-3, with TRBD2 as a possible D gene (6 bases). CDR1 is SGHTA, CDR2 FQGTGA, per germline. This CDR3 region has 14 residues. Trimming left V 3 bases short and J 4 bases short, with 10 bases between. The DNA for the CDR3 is TGTGCCAGCAGCTTGGCGGGGCATTACAATGAGCAGTTCTTC. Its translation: CASSLAGHYNEQFF. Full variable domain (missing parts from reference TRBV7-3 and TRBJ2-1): GAGVSQTPSNKVTEKGKYVELRCDPISGHTALYWYRQSLGQGPEFLIYFQGTGAADDSGLPNDRFFAVRPEGSVSTLKIQRTERGDSAVYLCASSLAGHYNEQFFGPGTRLTVL.

The CDR3 DNA reads TGTGCCTCGAACCCTGAGGGTGGCTACAATCAGCCCCAGCATTTT. This encodes CASNPEGGYNQPQHF. This chain links TRBV19 with TRBJ1-5; D is uncertain. This CDR3 contains 15 residues. Germline loops: CDR1 LNHDA, CDR2 SQIVND (reference sequence). Trimming shortened V by 11 bases and J by 3 bases, and 20 bases separated the two germline ends.

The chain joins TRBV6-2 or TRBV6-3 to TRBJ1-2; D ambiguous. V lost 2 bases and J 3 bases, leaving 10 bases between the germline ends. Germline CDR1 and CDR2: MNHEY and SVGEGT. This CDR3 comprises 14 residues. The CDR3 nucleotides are TGTGCCAGCAGTTACCCCCAAGGACACTATGGCTACACCTTC. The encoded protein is CASSYPQGHYGYTF.

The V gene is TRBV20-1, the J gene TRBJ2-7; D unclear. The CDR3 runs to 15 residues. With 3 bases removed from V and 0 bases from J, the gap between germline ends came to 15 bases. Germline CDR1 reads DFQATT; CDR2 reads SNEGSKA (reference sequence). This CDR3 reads CSASDLTRSSYEQYF. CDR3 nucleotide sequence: TGCAGTGCTAGTGACCTAACAAGGAGCTCCTACGAGCAGTACTTC.